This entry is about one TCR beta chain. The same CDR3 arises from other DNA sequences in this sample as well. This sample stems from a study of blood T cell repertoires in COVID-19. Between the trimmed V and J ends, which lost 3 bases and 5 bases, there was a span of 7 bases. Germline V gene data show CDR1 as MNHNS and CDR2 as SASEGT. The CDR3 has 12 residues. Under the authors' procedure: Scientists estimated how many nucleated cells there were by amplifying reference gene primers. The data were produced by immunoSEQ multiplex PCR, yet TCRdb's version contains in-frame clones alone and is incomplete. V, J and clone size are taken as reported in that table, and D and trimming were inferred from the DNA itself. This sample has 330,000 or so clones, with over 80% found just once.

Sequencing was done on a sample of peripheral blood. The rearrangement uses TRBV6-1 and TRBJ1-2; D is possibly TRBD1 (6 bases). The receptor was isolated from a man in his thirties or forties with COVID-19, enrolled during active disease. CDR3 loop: CASSDRGYGYTF. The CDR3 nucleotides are TGTGCCAGCAGTGACAGGGGATATGGCTACACCTTC.